This entry lists 22 T cell receptor beta chains sequenced from one sample in a study of cytomegalovirus exposure and HLA in healthy donors. Primers: 60 Vbeta forward and 13 Jbeta reverse. Using immunoSEQ multiplex PCR, the repertoire was profiled, and TCRdb retains in-frame clones only, with some absent. Among some 180,000 clones listed, 83% were seen once. Specimen: PBMCs. These receptors originate from a man aged 35 to 55 in good health and CMV-seropositive.

This clone showed up just once. The chain combines TRBV29-1 with TRBJ1-1, with D tentatively TRBD1 (6 bases). Germline-derived CDR1 and CDR2 are SQVTM and ANQGSEA. The V and J ends lost 4 bases and 4 bases respectively, with 10 bases between them. The CDR3 length is 12 residues. Written as DNA, the CDR3 is TGCAGCGTTGTAGAGGGGGGCACTGAAGCTTTCTTT. Translating it yields CSVVEGGTEAFF.

The chain joins TRBV28 to TRBJ2-7, with a possible D match to TRBD2 (6 bases). From germline, CDR1 is MDHEN and CDR2 SYDVKM. CDR3 size: 16 residues. V dropped 1 base and J dropped 0 bases, with 13 bases sitting between them. CDR3 sequence (DNA): TGTGCCAGCAGTTTATTTAGCGGCCCCTCCTCCTACGAGCAGTACTTC. Translation gives CASSLFSGPSSYEQYF.

The count of this clone is one. The chain combines TRBV9 with TRBJ1-3; no clear D gene. Germline V lookup: CDR1 SGDLS, CDR2 YYNGEE. The CDR3 totals 17 residues. Deletions cut 0 bases from V and 4 bases from J, with 17 bases between. CDR3 sequence: CASSVESPSLKGNTIYF. CDR3 DNA: TGTGCCAGCAGCGTAGAAAGCCCGTCTTTAAAAGGAAACACCATATATTTT.

The chain joins TRBV11-2 to TRBJ2-3; TRBD1 is a possible D gene (7 bases). Deletions cut 3 bases from V and 4 bases from J, with 14 bases between. CDR1 and CDR2 from the germline V gene are SGHAT and FQNNGV. The CDR3 is made up of 15 amino acids. The CDR3 DNA reads as TGTGCCAGCAGCTTCAGGGGGGACCGGGCAGATACGCAGTATTTT. The encoded protein is CASSFRGDRADTQYF.

This clone turned up a few times. The chain combines TRBV7-3 with TRBJ2-2; D ambiguous. The CDR3 totals 16 residues. The V gene's germline CDR1 is SGHTA and CDR2 FQGTGA. V was clipped by 2 bases and J by 0 bases, with 10 bases between them. CDR3 DNA: TGTGCCAGCAGCTTACAAAGCGTGTCGAACACCGGGGAGCTGTTTTTT. It specifies CASSLQSVSNTGELFF.

CDR3 coding DNA: TGTGCCTGGAGCCGACGGACAGGGTATGAGGGCTACACCTTC. Protein sequence: CAWSRRTGYEGYTF. The V call is TRBV30, the J call TRBJ1-2, with 8 positions matching TRBD1. Looked up from germline, CDR1 is GTSNPN and CDR2 is SVGIG (reference sequence). There are 14 residues in the CDR3. Trimming took 3 bases from V and 8 from J; bases not matched to a gene: 11.

The rearrangement joins TRBV10-3 to TRBJ1-1; 7 nucleotides match TRBD1. After removal of 5 bases from V and 3 bases from J, the junction contained 9 bases not matched to a gene. The CDR3 has 15 residues. Germline V gene data show CDR1 as ENHRY and CDR2 as SYGVKD. Here the CDR3 reads CAISSKGAPDTEAFF. Here the CDR3 DNA reads TGTGCCATCAGTTCTAAGGGGGCGCCGGACACTGAAGCTTTCTTT.

This sequence joins TRBV12-5 and TRBJ2-3; D is unclear. The germline gives CDR1 LGHNT, CDR2 FRNRAP. The V and J ends lost 4 bases and 0 bases respectively, with 14 bases between them. The CDR3 is 16 residues long. The CDR3 DNA follows: TGTGCTAGTGGTTGCCCCACCAGACTTAGCACAGATACGCAGTATTTT. Amino acid sequence: CASGCPTRLSTDTQYF.

This clone was picked up one time. The rearrangement joins TRBV2 to TRBJ2-7, with 12 bases identical to TRBD2. With V trimmed by 5 bases and J by 0 bases, 5 bases remained unmatched. In germline, CDR1 is SNHLY, CDR2 FYNNEI. There are 16 residues in the CDR3. CDR3 nucleotides: TGTGCCAGCAGTTGGACTAGCGGGACCAACTCCTACGAGCAGTACTTC. This gives the protein CASSWTSGTNSYEQYF.

This clone occurred once. The chain joins TRBV6-5 to TRBJ2-3; D gene unclear. V was cut by 0 bases and J by 8 bases, with 12 bases left in between. The CDR3 runs to 14 residues. Germline V CDR1 and CDR2: MNHEY, SVGAGI. CDR3 sequence reads: CASSYSSSLVTQYF. DNA of the CDR3: TGTGCCAGCAGTTACTCGTCCTCCCTTGTTACGCAGTATTTT.

This rearrangement joins TRBV2 to TRBJ2-5; D remains ambiguous. This CDR3 comprises 11 residues. Germline V CDR1 and CDR2: SNHLY, FYNNEI. V was trimmed by 7 bases and J by 7 bases, leaving 10 bases between them. The CDR3: CASTRDGTQYF. DNA of the CDR3: TGTGCCAGCACTAGAGACGGGACCCAGTACTTC.

This clone was recorded once. V gene TRBV11-2 combines with J gene TRBJ2-7; 7 bases are a match to TRBD1. J gave up 0 bases and V 2 bases, and 10 bases lay outside the gene matches. Germline V gene sequence: CDR1 SGHAT, CDR2 FQNNGV. The CDR3 is made up of 17 amino acids. The CDR3 DNA follows: TGTGCCAGCAGCTTAACTCTTGGACAGGCAAACTCCTACGAGCAGTACTTC. The encoded protein is CASSLTLGQANSYEQYF.

The rearrangement links TRBV5-1 to TRBJ2-1, with 9 nucleotides matching TRBD2. The CDR3 sequence is 17 residues long. With V trimmed by 0 bases and J by 6 bases, 10 bases remained unmatched. Germline V gene data show CDR1 as SGHRS and CDR2 as YFSETQ. In DNA form, the CDR3 reads TGCGCCAGCAGCTTGGCGGCTAGCGGGATCCAAGTCAATGAGCAGTTCTTC. Protein sequence: CASSLAASGIQVNEQFF.

J is TRBJ2-3 and V is TRBV10-2; TRBD2 matches 7 bases. With V trimmed by 1 base and J by 4 bases, 8 bases remained unmatched. The CDR3 sequence is 16 residues long. CDR1 and CDR2 (germline): WSHSY, SAAADI. In DNA form, the CDR3 reads TGCGCCAGCAGTGAGTGGGGGGGAGGGAGCCCAGATACGCAGTATTTT. Translation: CASSEWGGGSPDTQYF.

J is TRBJ2-1 and V is TRBV10-3; D unclear. The CDR3 is 16 amino acids. Germline CDR1 is ENHRY and CDR2 is SYGVKD. V was cut by 10 bases and J by 2 bases, with 21 bases left in between. Written as DNA, the CDR3 is TGTGCCACCGGATTCAGCCACAGTGGCGCCTACAATGAGCAGTTCTTC. Translating gives CATGFSHSGAYNEQFF.

The chain combines TRBV28 with TRBJ2-1; D remains ambiguous. CDR3 length: 14 amino acids. The germline CDR1 and CDR2 sequences are MDHEN and SYDVKM. V was trimmed by 4 bases and J by 3 bases, leaving 10 bases between them. The chain's CDR3 is CASSSPPGYNEQFF. The CDR3 region has the DNA TGTGCCAGCAGTTCACCTCCGGGCTACAATGAGCAGTTCTTC.

A few counts support this clone. The chain joins TRBV11-2 to TRBJ1-2, with D possibly matching TRBD1 (6 bases). The CDR3 is 14 amino acids. Germline V lookup: CDR1 SGHAT, CDR2 FQNNGV. V was pared by 3 bases and J by 6 bases, with 14 bases between. CDR3 sequence (DNA): TGTGCCAGCAGCTTCCACAGGGAGCGCGATGGCTACACCTTC. Its translation is CASSFHRERDGYTF.

V is TRBV7-8 and J is TRBJ2-3; 7 bases are a match to TRBD2. Germline V gene lookup returns CDR1 SGHVS and CDR2 FQNEAQ. V was clipped by 3 bases and J by 4 bases; unmatched bases: 7. CDR3 length: 15 amino acids. CDR3 region: CASSLTSRGADTQYF. In DNA, the CDR3 is TGTGCCAGCAGCTTGACTAGCCGGGGGGCAGATACGCAGTATTTT.

V and J are TRBV4-1 and TRBJ1-4; D perhaps matches TRBD1 (6 bases). The CDR3 has 17 residues. Trimming removed 4 bases at V and 3 bases at J, with 18 bases between. Per germline, CDR1 MGHRA and CDR2 YSYEKL. The CDR3 here is CASSPQGQGLSNEKLFF. In DNA form, the CDR3 reads TGCGCCAGCAGCCCCCAAGGGCAGGGGCTATCTAATGAAAAACTGTTTTTT.

V is TRBV5-5 and J is TRBJ1-3; the D gene is possibly TRBD1 (5 bases). Germline V gene lookup returns CDR1 SGHKS and CDR2 YYEKEE (reference sequence). This CDR3 region has 14 residues. V was shortened by 0 bases and J by 1 base, with 5 bases between the two germline ends. Here the CDR3 reads CASSLAGSGNTIYF. DNA of the CDR3: TGTGCCAGCAGCTTGGCAGGGTCTGGAAACACCATATATTTT.

This rearrangement joins TRBV15 to TRBJ2-2; D is unclear. The CDR3 is 16 residues long. V was shortened by 0 bases and J by 1 base, with 9 bases between the two germline ends. CDR1 is LNHNV and CDR2 is YYDKDF in the germline V gene (reference sequence). The CDR3 DNA reads as TGTGCCACCAGCAGAGACTTGGCTAGGAACACCGGGGAGCTGTTTTTT. Translated, it gives CATSRDLARNTGELFF.

Of note for this clone: The junction shows a germline mismatch at one end, possibly a read error. The chain uses TRBV7-2 and TRBJ2-7, with 8 bases matching TRBD1. Germline CDR1 is SGHTA and CDR2 is FQGNSA. This CDR3 contains 12 residues. CDR3 sequence (DNA): TGTGCCAGCAGCGAGACAGGGGCCGAGCAGGACTTC. The encoded protein is CASSETGAEQDF. Based on the CDR3 plus reference TRBV7-2 and TRBJ2-7, the full variable domain is GAGVSQSPSNKVTEKGKDVELRCDPISGHTALYWYRQSLGQGLEFLIYFQGNSAPDKSGLPSDRFSAERTGGSVSTLTIQRTQQEDSAVYLCASSETGAEQDFGPGTRLTVT.